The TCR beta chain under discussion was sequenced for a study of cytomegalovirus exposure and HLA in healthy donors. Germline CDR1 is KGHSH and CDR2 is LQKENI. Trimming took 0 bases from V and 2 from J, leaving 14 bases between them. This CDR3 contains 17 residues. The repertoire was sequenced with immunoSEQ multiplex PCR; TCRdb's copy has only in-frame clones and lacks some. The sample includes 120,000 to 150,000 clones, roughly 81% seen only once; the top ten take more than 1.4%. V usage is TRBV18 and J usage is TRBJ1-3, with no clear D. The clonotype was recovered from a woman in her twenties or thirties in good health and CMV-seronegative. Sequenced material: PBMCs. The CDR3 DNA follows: TGTGCCAGCTCACCACCTTTGGGCCAGGTCCCTGGAAACACCATATATTTT. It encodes CASSPPLGQVPGNTIYF.